This TCR beta chain was obtained from a study of blood T cell repertoires in COVID-19. This CDR3 region has 15 residues. Germline CDR1 is SNHLY and CDR2 is FYNNEI. J was trimmed by 0 bases and V by 6 bases; bases with no gene match: 4. Repertoires were generated with immunoSEQ multiplex PCR, while TCRdb's copy carries only in-frame clones and drops some. The profile covers approximately 280,000 clones, with 75% to 90% appearing a single time and roughly 2.6% taken by the ten largest. This TCR was sampled from a woman in her forties or fifties who had recovered from COVID-19. The sequenced sample was PBMCs or T cells enriched from blood (not recorded which). The V gene is TRBV2, the J gene TRBJ2-2; 7 bases line up with TRBD1. This chain's CDR3 is CASRVTGSNTGELFF. The CDR3 DNA sequence: TGTGCCAGCAGAGTGACAGGGTCGAACACCGGGGAGCTGTTTTTT.